One TCR beta chain is described in this entry. From RNA transcripts, TCR beta CDR3 regions were amplified. The primer set for the first-round RT-PCR of the TCR CDR3 was HTBI. TCRdb fed the multiplex PCR reads into MiXCR, producing one record per CDR3 protein. The sample contains hundreds of thousands of distinct CDR3 sequences, just over 45% of which appear only once. Patients counted as stable if ophthalmopathy did not develop within 18 months. This sample is part of a study of T cells in Graves' hyperthyroidism and ophthalmopathy. V lost 4 bases, J lost 5 bases, and 12 bases lay in between. The V gene's germline CDR1 is SGDLS and CDR2 YYNGEE. The CDR3 has 13 residues.

The sequence derives from a woman between 18 and 30 years old with Graves' hyperthyroidism. The sequencing input was peripheral blood or thyroid tissue (not recorded which). The rearrangement links TRBV9 to TRBJ1-1; perhaps TRBD1 as D (6 bases). CDR3 DNA sequence: TGTGCCAGCAGCCAAGAACAGGGAACTGAAGCTTTCTTT. Amino acids: CASSQEQGTEAFF.